This T cell receptor beta chain was captured in a study of T cells in Graves' hyperthyroidism and ophthalmopathy. Study context: Peripheral blood was drawn at first diagnosis, prior to all treatment. Points from the study as a whole: Using 13 V-J features, a model discriminated ophthalmopathy from stable hyperthyroidism.

Fresh peripheral blood, roughly 10 ml, was the source of the PBMCs. About this clonotype itself: Its antigen remains unidentified.

RNA transcripts yielded amplified TCR beta CDR3 regions. Carried out on the TCR CDR3, a first-round RT-PCR used the HTBI primer set. MiXCR, applied by TCRdb to the multiplex PCR reads, yields one record per CDR3 protein. The table has approximately 590,000 distinct CDR3 sequences, about a sixth seen once. V was clipped by 7 bases and J by 2 bases; unmatched bases: 8. CDR1 SGHRS and CDR2 YFSETQ come from the germline V gene. This CDR3 comprises 16 residues. The chain recombines TRBV5-1 with TRBJ2-7, with TRBD2 matching 14 bases. The sequence was obtained from a woman in her 30s with Graves' hyperthyroidism. The sequencing input was blood. In nucleotides, the CDR3 is TGCGCCAGCGGCTATGGGACTAGCGGGGGTGCCTACGAGCAGTACTTC. This gives the protein CASGYGTSGGAYEQYF.